This TCR beta chain was recorded in a study of cytomegalovirus exposure and HLA in healthy donors. About the study: An early release of data contained 80 million to 85 million unique TCRs, which came from HLA-typed donors. Whole-study findings and limits: Later, TCR association rates were found to vary by HLA locus, highest for DRB1 and lowest for HLA-C. High sensitivity and specificity were reportedly achieved when the classifier diagnosed cytomegalovirus status.

13 Jbeta primers and 60 Vbeta primers were used for the PCR. Sequencing used immunoSEQ multiplex PCR; TCRdb keeps in-frame clones, though not all of them. The table has 150,000 to 200,000 clones, roughly 67% seen once. This clone appeared a single time. Its specificity is not known. This CDR3 has 18 residues. Trimming shortened V by 3 bases and J by 0 bases, and 15 bases separated the two germline ends. CDR1 is MGHRA, CDR2 YSYEKL, per germline. The rearrangement links TRBV4-1 to TRBJ1-6, with a weak D call TRBD1 (6 bases). The sample consisted of PBMCs. The clonotype originates from a woman in her late teens or twenties in good health and CMV-seropositive. In DNA, the CDR3 is TGCGCCAGCAGCCAGAGGCGGGGGGGGGCCTCCTATAATTCACCCCTCCACTTT. It specifies CASSQRRGGASYNSPLHF.